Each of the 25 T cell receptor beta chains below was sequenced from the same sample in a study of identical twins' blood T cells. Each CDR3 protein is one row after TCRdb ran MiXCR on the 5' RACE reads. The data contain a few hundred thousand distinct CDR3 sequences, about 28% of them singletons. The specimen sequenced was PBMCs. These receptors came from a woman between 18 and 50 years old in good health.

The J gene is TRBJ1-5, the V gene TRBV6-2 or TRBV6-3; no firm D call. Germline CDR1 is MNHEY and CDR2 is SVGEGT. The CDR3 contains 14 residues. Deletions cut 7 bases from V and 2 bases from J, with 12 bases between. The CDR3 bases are TGTGCCAGCACCCCTCGGGGTCGCAATCAGCCCCAGCATTTT. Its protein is CASTPRGRNQPQHF.

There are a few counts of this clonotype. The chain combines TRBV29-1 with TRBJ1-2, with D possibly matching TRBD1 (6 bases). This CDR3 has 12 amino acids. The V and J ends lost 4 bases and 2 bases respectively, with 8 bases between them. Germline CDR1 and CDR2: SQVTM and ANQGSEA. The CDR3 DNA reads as TGCAGCGTTGGAAGGGGGAACTATGGCTACACCTTC. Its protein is CSVGRGNYGYTF.

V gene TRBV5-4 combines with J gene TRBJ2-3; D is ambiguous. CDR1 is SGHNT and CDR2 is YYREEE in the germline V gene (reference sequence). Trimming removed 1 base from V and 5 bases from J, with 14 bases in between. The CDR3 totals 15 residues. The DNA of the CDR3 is TGTGCCAGCAGCTTGTATCGGCCAGCCCTAGATACGCAGTATTTT. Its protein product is CASSLYRPALDTQYF.

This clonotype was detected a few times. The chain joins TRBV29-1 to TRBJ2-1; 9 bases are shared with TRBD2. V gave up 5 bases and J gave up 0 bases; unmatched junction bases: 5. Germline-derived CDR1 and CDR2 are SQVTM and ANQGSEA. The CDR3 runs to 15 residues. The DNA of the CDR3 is TGCAGCGTTTCGGGACTAGCTGACTCCTACAATGAGCAGTTCTTC. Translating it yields CSVSGLADSYNEQFF.

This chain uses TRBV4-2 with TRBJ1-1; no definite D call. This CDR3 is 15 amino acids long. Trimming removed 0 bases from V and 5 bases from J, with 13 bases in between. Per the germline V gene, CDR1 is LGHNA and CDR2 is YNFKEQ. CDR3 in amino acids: CASSQDQGKGTEAFF. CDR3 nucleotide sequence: TGTGCCAGCAGCCAAGATCAAGGGAAAGGAACTGAAGCTTTCTTT.

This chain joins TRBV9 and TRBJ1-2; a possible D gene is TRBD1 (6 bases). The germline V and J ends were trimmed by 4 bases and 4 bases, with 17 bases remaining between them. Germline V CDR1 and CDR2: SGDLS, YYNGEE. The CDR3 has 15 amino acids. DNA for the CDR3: TGTGCCAGCAGCCGGCAGACAGGACACTTCTATGGCTACACCTTC. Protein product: CASSRQTGHFYGYTF.

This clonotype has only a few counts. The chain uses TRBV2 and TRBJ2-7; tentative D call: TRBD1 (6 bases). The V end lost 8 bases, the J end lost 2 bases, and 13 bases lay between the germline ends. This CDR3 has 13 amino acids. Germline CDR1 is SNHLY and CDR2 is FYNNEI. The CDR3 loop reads CASSGQTTYEQYF. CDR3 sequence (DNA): TGTGCCAGCTCGGGACAAACCACCTACGAGCAGTACTTC.

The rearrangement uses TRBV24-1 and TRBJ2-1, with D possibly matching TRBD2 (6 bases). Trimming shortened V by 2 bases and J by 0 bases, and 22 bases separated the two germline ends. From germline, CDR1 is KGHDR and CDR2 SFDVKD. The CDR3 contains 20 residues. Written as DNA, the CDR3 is TGTGCCACCAGTGATTCCTCGCCCATCGGAGCGACTAGCTCCTACAATGAGCAGTTCTTC. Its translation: CATSDSSPIGATSSYNEQFF.

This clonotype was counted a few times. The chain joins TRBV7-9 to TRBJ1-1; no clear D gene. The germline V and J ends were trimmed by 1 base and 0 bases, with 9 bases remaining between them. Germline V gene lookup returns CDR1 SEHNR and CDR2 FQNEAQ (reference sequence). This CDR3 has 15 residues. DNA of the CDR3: TGTGCCAGCAGCTTAGAGGGAGGGCTGAACACTGAAGCTTTCTTT. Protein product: CASSLEGGLNTEAFF.

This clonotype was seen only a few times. The CDR3 DNA sequence: TGTGCCAGCAGCTTGGGACCGGTGAACACTGAAGCTTTCTTT. Its protein product is CASSLGPVNTEAFF. The V and J genes are TRBV9 and TRBJ1-1; TRBD1 might be the D (5 bases). This CDR3 comprises 14 residues. Trimming shortened V by 4 bases and J by 0 bases, and 10 bases separated the two germline ends. Germline values: CDR1 SGDLS, CDR2 YYNGEE.

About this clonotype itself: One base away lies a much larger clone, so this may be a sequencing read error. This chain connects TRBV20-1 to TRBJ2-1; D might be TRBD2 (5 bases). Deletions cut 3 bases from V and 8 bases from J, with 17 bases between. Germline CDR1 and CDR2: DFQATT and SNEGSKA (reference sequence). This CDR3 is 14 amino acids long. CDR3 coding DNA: TGCAGTGCTAGGGGGAGAGGATTAGGCGATGAGCAGTTCTTC. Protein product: CSARGRGLGDEQFF.

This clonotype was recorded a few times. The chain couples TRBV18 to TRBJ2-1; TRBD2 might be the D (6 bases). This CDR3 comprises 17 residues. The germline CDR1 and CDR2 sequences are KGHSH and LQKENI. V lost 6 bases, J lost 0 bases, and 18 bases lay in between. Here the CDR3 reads CASSLGIAESSYNEQFF. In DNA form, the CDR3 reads TGTGCCAGCTCCCTGGGGATAGCGGAGAGCTCCTACAATGAGCAGTTCTTC.

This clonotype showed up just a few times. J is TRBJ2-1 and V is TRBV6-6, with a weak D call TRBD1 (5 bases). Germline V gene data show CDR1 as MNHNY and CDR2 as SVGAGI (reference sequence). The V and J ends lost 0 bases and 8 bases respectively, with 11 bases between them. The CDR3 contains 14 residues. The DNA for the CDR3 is TGTGCCAGCAGTTACTCGGCCAAAGGGGATGAGCAGTTCTTC. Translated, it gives CASSYSAKGDEQFF.

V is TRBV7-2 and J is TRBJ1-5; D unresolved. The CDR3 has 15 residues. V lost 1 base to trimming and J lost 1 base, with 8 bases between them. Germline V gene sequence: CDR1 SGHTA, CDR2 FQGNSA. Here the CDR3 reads CASSLDWSSNQPQHF. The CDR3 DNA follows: TGTGCCAGCAGCTTAGACTGGAGCAGCAATCAGCCCCAGCATTTT. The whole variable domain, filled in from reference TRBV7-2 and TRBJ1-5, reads GAGVSQSPSNKVTEKGKDVELRCDPISGHTALYWYRQSLGQGLEFLIYFQGNSAPDKSGLPSDRFSAERTGGSVSTLTIQRTQQEDSAVYLCASSLDWSSNQPQHFGDGTRLSIL.

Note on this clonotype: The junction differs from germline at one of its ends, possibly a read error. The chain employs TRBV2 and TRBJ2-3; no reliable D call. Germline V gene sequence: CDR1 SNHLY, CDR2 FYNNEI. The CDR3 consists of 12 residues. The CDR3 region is CASSVAADTRYF. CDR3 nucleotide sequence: TGTGCCAGCAGCGTAGCCGCAGATACGCGGTATTTT.

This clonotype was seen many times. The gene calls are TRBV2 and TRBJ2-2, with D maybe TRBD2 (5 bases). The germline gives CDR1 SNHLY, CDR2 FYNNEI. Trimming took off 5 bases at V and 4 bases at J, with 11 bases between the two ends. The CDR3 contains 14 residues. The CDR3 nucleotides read TGTGCCAGCAGTCTTCTAGCAGTCACCGGGGAGCTGTTTTTT. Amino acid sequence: CASSLLAVTGELFF.

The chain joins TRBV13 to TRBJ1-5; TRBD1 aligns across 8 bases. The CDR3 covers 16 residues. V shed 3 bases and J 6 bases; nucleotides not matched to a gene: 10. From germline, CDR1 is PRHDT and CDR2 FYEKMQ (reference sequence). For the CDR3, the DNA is TGTGCCAGCAGCTTCTCAGGGGGCGCAGGGTTTCAGCCCCAGCATTTT. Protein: CASSFSGGAGFQPQHF.

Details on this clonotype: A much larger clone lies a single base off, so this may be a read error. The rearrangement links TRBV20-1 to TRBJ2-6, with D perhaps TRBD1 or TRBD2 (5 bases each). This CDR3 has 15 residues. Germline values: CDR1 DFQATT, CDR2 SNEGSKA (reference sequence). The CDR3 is CRAMGRNSGANVLTF. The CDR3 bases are TGCAGAGCGATGGGACGTAACTCTGGGGCCAACGTCCTGACTTTC.

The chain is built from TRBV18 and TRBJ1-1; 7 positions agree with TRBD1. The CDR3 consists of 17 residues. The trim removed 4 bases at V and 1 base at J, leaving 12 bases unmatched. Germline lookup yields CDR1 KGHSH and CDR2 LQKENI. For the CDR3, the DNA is TGTGCCAGCTCACAGGGAACAGGGGCCGTAAGGAACACTGAAGCTTTCTTT. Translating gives CASSQGTGAVRNTEAFF.

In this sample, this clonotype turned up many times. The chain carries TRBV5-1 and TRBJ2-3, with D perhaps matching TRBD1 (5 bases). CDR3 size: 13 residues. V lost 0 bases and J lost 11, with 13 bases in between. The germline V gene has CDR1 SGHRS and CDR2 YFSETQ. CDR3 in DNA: TGCGCCAGCAGCTTGGAAGAAGGGGAAGTGCAGTATTTT. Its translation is CASSLEEGEVQYF.

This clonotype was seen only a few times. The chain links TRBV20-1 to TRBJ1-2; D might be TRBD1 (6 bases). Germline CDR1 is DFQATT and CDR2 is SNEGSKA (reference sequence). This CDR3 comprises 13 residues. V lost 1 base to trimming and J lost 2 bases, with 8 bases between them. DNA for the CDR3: TGCAGTGCTAGAGTCGACAGGAACTATGGCTACACCTTC. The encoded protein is CSARVDRNYGYTF.

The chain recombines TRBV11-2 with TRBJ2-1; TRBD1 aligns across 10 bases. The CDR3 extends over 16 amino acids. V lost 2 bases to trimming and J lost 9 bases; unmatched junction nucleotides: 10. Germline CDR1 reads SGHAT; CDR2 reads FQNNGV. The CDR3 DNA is TGTGCCAGCAGCTTACTCGGGACAGGGGCCCAATCTGAGCAGTTCTTC. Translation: CASSLLGTGAQSEQFF.

Here the CDR3 DNA reads TGTGCCAGCAGTGAAGCCGGGGGACAGGGGTCGAACGAGCAGTACTTC. This sequence encodes CASSEAGGQGSNEQYF. The chain employs TRBV6-1 and TRBJ2-7; 10 nucleotides agree with TRBD1. Per germline, CDR1 MNHNS and CDR2 SASEGT. J was trimmed by 5 bases and V by 0 bases; bases with no gene match: 7. The CDR3 is 16 residues long.

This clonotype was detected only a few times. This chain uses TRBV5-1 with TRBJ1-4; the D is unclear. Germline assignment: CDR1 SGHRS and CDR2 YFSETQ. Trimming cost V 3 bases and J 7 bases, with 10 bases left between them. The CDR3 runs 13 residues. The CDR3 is CASSSRDGEKLFF. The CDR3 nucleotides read TGCGCCAGCAGCTCCAGAGACGGTGAAAAACTGTTTTTT.

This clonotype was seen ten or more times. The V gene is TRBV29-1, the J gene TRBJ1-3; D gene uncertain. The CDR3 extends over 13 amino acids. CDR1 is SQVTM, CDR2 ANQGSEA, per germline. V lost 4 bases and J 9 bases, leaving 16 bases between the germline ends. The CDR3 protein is CSVAHNPGSTIYF. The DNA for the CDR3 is TGCAGCGTTGCACACAACCCCGGGTCCACCATATATTTT.